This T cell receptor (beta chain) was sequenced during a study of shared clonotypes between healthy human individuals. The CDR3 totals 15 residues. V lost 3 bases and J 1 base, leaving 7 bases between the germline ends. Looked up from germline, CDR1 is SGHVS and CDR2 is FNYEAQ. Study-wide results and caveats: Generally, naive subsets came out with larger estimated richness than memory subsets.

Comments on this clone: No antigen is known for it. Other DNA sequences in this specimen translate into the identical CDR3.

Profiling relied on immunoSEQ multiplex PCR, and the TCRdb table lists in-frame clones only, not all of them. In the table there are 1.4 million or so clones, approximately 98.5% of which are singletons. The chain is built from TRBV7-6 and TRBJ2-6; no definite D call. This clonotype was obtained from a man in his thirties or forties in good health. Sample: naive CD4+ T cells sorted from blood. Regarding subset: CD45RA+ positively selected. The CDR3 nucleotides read TGTGCCAGCAGCTTTACTGGGTCTGGGGCCAACGTCCTGACTTTC. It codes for CASSFTGSGANVLTF.